Listed below are T cell receptor beta chains from one sample, sequenced in a study of CD8+ T cells in alopecia areata. Using immunoSEQ multiplex PCR, the repertoire was profiled, and TCRdb retains in-frame clones only, with some absent. The table lists about 260,000 clones, around 64% of them singletons. This sample comprised CD4+ T cells sorted from blood, obtained at approximately week 52, from a patient treated with tofacitinib. Receptors were obtained from a human donor with alopecia areata. Both conserved end residues are part of each CDR3. The order of the fields is V gene, D gene, clone size, CDR3 length, J gene, CDR3 DNA, CDR3 protein. The D gene is left open where the match is weak. Clone size is shown for a subset of rows, as once, few, many or a class of expanded clone.

V gene: TRBV30
D gene: -
clone size: -
CDR3 length: 13
J gene: TRBJ1-1
CDR3 DNA: TGTGCCTGGAGTAGGTTGGCGAACACTGAAGCTTTCTTT
CDR3 protein: CAWSRLANTEAFF

V gene: TRBV20-1
D gene: -
clone size: -
CDR3 length: 11
J gene: TRBJ1-2
CDR3 DNA: TGCAGTGCTAAAGACAACTATGGCTACACCTTC
CDR3 protein: CSAKDNYGYTF

V gene: TRBV29-1
D gene: -
clone size: -
CDR3 length: 13
J gene: TRBJ1-5
CDR3 DNA: TGCAGCGTTGAAGATGGGAGTAATCAGCCCCAGCATTTT
CDR3 protein: CSVEDGSNQPQHF

V gene: TRBV5-1
D gene: TRBD1
clone size: -
CDR3 length: 14
J gene: TRBJ2-1
CDR3 DNA: TGCGCCAGCAGCCTAGGGACAGGAGACAATGAGCAGTTCTTC
CDR3 protein: CASSLGTGDNEQFF

V gene: TRBV30
D gene: -
clone size: -
CDR3 length: 13
J gene: TRBJ1-6
CDR3 DNA: TGTGCCTGGAGTGAGACTGCCAATTCACCCCTCCACTTT
CDR3 protein: CAWSETANSPLHF

V gene: TRBV7-2
D gene: -
clone size: -
CDR3 length: 13
J gene: TRBJ2-7
CDR3 DNA: TGTGCCAGCAGCTTACAGCCGCCCTACGAGCAGTACTTC
CDR3 protein: CASSLQPPYEQYF

V gene: TRBV6-6
D gene: -
clone size: -
CDR3 length: 13
J gene: TRBJ2-3
CDR3 DNA: TGTGCCAGCAGGTACACTAGCACAGATACGCAGTATTTT
CDR3 protein: CASRYTSTDTQYF

V gene: TRBV27
D gene: -
clone size: -
CDR3 length: 14
J gene: TRBJ1-2
CDR3 DNA: TGTGCCAGCAGTTTTGACGGCAGGGGCGGTGGCTACACCTTC
CDR3 protein: CASSFDGRGGGYTF

V gene: TRBV30
D gene: -
clone size: -
CDR3 length: 14
J gene: TRBJ1-6
CDR3 DNA: TGTGCCTGGAGTGTACCCGGGGCCATTGGGTCCCTCCACTTT
CDR3 protein: CAWSVPGAIGSLHF

V gene: TRBV30
D gene: TRBD1
clone size: -
CDR3 length: 13
J gene: TRBJ1-1
CDR3 DNA: TGTGCCTGGGCTGACAGGGGGAGAACTGAAGCTTTCTTT
CDR3 protein: CAWADRGRTEAFF

V gene: TRBV18
D gene: TRBD2
clone size: -
CDR3 length: 14
J gene: TRBJ2-1
CDR3 DNA: TGTGCCAGCTCACCAATGGCGGGGGGCAATGAGCAGTTCTTC
CDR3 protein: CASSPMAGGNEQFF

V gene: TRBV2
D gene: TRBD1
clone size: -
CDR3 length: 11
J gene: TRBJ2-7
CDR3 DNA: TGTGCCAGTATACAGGGGGACGAGCAGTACTTC
CDR3 protein: CASIQGDEQYF

V gene: TRBV30
D gene: -
clone size: -
CDR3 length: 11
J gene: TRBJ2-7
CDR3 DNA: TGTGCCTGGAGGGGGGTCTACGAGCAGTACTTC
CDR3 protein: CAWRGVYEQYF

V gene: TRBV4-1
D gene: -
clone size: few
CDR3 length: 15
J gene: TRBJ2-5
CDR3 DNA: TGCGCCAGCAGCCAAGAAAGGCAGGGGCGGGAGACCCAGTACTTC
CDR3 protein: CASSQERQGRETQYF

V gene: TRBV15
D gene: TRBD1
clone size: -
CDR3 length: 14
J gene: TRBJ2-1
CDR3 DNA: TGTGCCACCAGCAGAGGAGGACAGGGCGGGGAGCAGTTCTTC
CDR3 protein: CATSRGGQGGEQFF

V gene: TRBV2
D gene: -
clone size: -
CDR3 length: 13
J gene: TRBJ1-1
CDR3 DNA: TGTGCCAGCAGTAAGGAAGGGGACACTGAAGCTTTCTTT
CDR3 protein: CASSKEGDTEAFF

V gene: TRBV5-1
D gene: TRBD1
clone size: -
CDR3 length: 13
J gene: TRBJ2-7
CDR3 DNA: TGCGCCAGCAGCATCCGGGACAGTTACGAGCAGTACTTC
CDR3 protein: CASSIRDSYEQYF

V gene: TRBV29-1
D gene: TRBD1
clone size: -
CDR3 length: 12
J gene: TRBJ2-5
CDR3 DNA: TGCAGCGCGGGACAGGGTCAAGAGACCCAGTACTTC
CDR3 protein: CSAGQGQETQYF

V gene: TRBV2
D gene: TRBD2
clone size: -
CDR3 length: 15
J gene: TRBJ2-1
CDR3 DNA: TGTGCCAGCAGCCCCGATACGGGGGGCTACAATGAGCAGTTCTTC
CDR3 protein: CASSPDTGGYNEQFF

V gene: TRBV6-6
D gene: -
clone size: -
CDR3 length: 15
J gene: TRBJ1-2
CDR3 DNA: TGTGCCAGCAGTTACTCTCAGGGGCTGAACTATGGCTACACCTTC
CDR3 protein: CASSYSQGLNYGYTF

V gene: TRBV6-5
D gene: -
clone size: -
CDR3 length: 12
J gene: TRBJ2-7
CDR3 DNA: TGTGCCAGCAGTTACAGGGGCGGAGAGCAGTACTTC
CDR3 protein: CASSYRGGEQYF

V gene: TRBV6-5
D gene: -
clone size: -
CDR3 length: 13
J gene: TRBJ1-6
CDR3 DNA: TGTGCCAGCAGTTACTCGAATTCTTCACCCCTCCACTTT
CDR3 protein: CASSYSNSSPLHF

V gene: TRBV5-6
D gene: -
clone size: -
CDR3 length: 14
J gene: TRBJ1-6
CDR3 DNA: TGTGCCAGCAGCTTGGGGGAAGTCGGTTCACCCCTCCACTTT
CDR3 protein: CASSLGEVGSPLHF

V gene: TRBV29-1
D gene: TRBD1
clone size: -
CDR3 length: 13
J gene: TRBJ2-7
CDR3 DNA: TGCAGCGCCAGACCGGGACAGGGGAACGAGCAGTACTTC
CDR3 protein: CSARPGQGNEQYF

V gene: TRBV4-1
D gene: -
clone size: -
CDR3 length: 13
J gene: TRBJ2-5
CDR3 DNA: TGCGCCAGCAGCCAAATCCAGGGAGAGACCCAGTACTTC
CDR3 protein: CASSQIQGETQYF

V gene: TRBV10-3
D gene: -
clone size: once
CDR3 length: 15
J gene: TRBJ2-2
CDR3 DNA: TGTGCCATCAGTGAGACCTCGGGGAACACCGGGGAGCTGTTTTTT
CDR3 protein: CAISETSGNTGELFF

V gene: TRBV7-8
D gene: TRBD1
clone size: -
CDR3 length: 17
J gene: TRBJ2-5
CDR3 DNA: TGTGCCAGCAGCTTTTCTCCTTGGACAGGGGGGTGGGAGACCCAGTACTTC
CDR3 protein: CASSFSPWTGGWETQYF

V gene: TRBV4-1
D gene: -
clone size: -
CDR3 length: 13
J gene: TRBJ1-5
CDR3 DNA: TGCGCCAGCAGCCCCGGCGCGGATCAGCCCCAGCATTTT
CDR3 protein: CASSPGADQPQHF

V gene: TRBV19
D gene: TRBD2
clone size: few
CDR3 length: 15
J gene: TRBJ2-1
CDR3 DNA: TGTGCCAGTACCGCCGGGACTAGCGGGGGAAATGAGCAGTTCTTC
CDR3 protein: CASTAGTSGGNEQFF

V gene: TRBV18
D gene: -
clone size: -
CDR3 length: 14
J gene: TRBJ1-2
CDR3 DNA: TGTGCCAGCTCACCACTCGGGAGGGGCGACGGCTACACCTTC
CDR3 protein: CASSPLGRGDGYTF

V gene: TRBV7-2
D gene: -
clone size: -
CDR3 length: 15
J gene: TRBJ2-3
CDR3 DNA: TGTGCCAGCAGCTTAGGGACACTGGCCACAGATACGCAGTATTTT
CDR3 protein: CASSLGTLATDTQYF

V gene: TRBV30
D gene: -
clone size: -
CDR3 length: 14
J gene: TRBJ2-1
CDR3 DNA: TGTGCCTGGAGTTTACCCGTGAGGTACAATGAGCAGTTCTTC
CDR3 protein: CAWSLPVRYNEQFF

V gene: TRBV5-1
D gene: -
clone size: -
CDR3 length: 14
J gene: TRBJ1-2
CDR3 DNA: TGCGCCAGCAGCTTGCACTCTGGAGTCTATGGCTACACCTTC
CDR3 protein: CASSLHSGVYGYTF

V gene: TRBV6-9
D gene: -
clone size: once
CDR3 length: 13
J gene: TRBJ1-5
CDR3 DNA: TGTGCCAGCAGTCCTGACAGCAATCAGCCCCAGCATTTT
CDR3 protein: CASSPDSNQPQHF

V gene: TRBV30
D gene: -
clone size: once
CDR3 length: 13
J gene: TRBJ1-1
CDR3 DNA: TGTGCCTGGAGTGTACAACAGAACACCGAAGCTTTCTTT
CDR3 protein: CAWSVQQNTEAFF

V gene: TRBV5-1
D gene: -
clone size: few
CDR3 length: 13
J gene: TRBJ1-1
CDR3 DNA: TGCGCCAGCAGCTTGGCAGGGGTCACTGAAGCTTTCTTT
CDR3 protein: CASSLAGVTEAFF

V gene: TRBV4-1
D gene: TRBD1
clone size: -
CDR3 length: 16
J gene: TRBJ1-5
CDR3 DNA: TGCGCCAGCAGCCATGCCGGGACAGGAATCAATCAGCCCCAGCATTTT
CDR3 protein: CASSHAGTGINQPQHF

V gene: TRBV9
D gene: TRBD1
clone size: -
CDR3 length: 15
J gene: TRBJ1-4
CDR3 DNA: TGTGCCAGCAGCGAGGAACAGGGGGCTAATGAAAAACTGTTTTTT
CDR3 protein: CASSEEQGANEKLFF

V gene: TRBV4-3
D gene: -
clone size: few
CDR3 length: 18
J gene: TRBJ1-4
CDR3 DNA: TGCGCCAGCAGCCAAGAGGTGCCCGGGACGGCAACTAATGAAAAACTGTTTTTT
CDR3 protein: CASSQEVPGTATNEKLFF

V gene: TRBV29-1
D gene: -
clone size: few
CDR3 length: 11
J gene: TRBJ1-2
CDR3 DNA: TGCAGCGTTGAAGAAGGTTCGGGCTACACCTTC
CDR3 protein: CSVEEGSGYTF

V gene: TRBV6-5
D gene: TRBD1
clone size: few
CDR3 length: 11
J gene: TRBJ1-2
CDR3 DNA: TGTGCCACCGGACAGGTGTATGGCTACACCTTC
CDR3 protein: CATGQVYGYTF

V gene: TRBV2
D gene: -
clone size: -
CDR3 length: 13
J gene: TRBJ2-1
CDR3 DNA: TGTGCCAGCATGGTGGGCACATACAATGAGCAGTTCTTC
CDR3 protein: CASMVGTYNEQFF

V gene: TRBV5-1
D gene: -
clone size: -
CDR3 length: 14
J gene: TRBJ1-1
CDR3 DNA: TGCGCCAGCAGCTTGGTACAGGAGAACACTGAAGCTTTCTTT
CDR3 protein: CASSLVQENTEAFF

V gene: TRBV19
D gene: TRBD1
clone size: -
CDR3 length: 14
J gene: TRBJ1-5
CDR3 DNA: TGTGCCAGTGAGACAGGGGGCGTGAATCAGCCCCAGCATTTT
CDR3 protein: CASETGGVNQPQHF

V gene: TRBV6-6
D gene: TRBD1
clone size: few
CDR3 length: 14
J gene: TRBJ1-1
CDR3 DNA: TGTGCCAGCAGTTCACAGGGGTTTGACACTGAAGCTTTCTTT
CDR3 protein: CASSSQGFDTEAFF

V gene: TRBV25-1
D gene: -
clone size: few
CDR3 length: 15
J gene: TRBJ1-6
CDR3 DNA: TGTGCCAGCAGTGAAGAGGTGCAGGGAGATTCACCCCTCCACTTT
CDR3 protein: CASSEEVQGDSPLHF

V gene: TRBV11-1
D gene: -
clone size: -
CDR3 length: 16
J gene: TRBJ2-6
CDR3 DNA: TGTGCCAGCAGCTTAAGACGGGGATCTGGGGCCAACGTCCTGACTTTC
CDR3 protein: CASSLRRGSGANVLTF

V gene: TRBV7-3
D gene: -
clone size: -
CDR3 length: 19
J gene: TRBJ2-6
CDR3 DNA: TGTGCCAGCAGCTTATGGGGGCAGGGAGCGGTCTCTGGGGCCAACGTCCTGACTTTC
CDR3 protein: CASSLWGQGAVSGANVLTF